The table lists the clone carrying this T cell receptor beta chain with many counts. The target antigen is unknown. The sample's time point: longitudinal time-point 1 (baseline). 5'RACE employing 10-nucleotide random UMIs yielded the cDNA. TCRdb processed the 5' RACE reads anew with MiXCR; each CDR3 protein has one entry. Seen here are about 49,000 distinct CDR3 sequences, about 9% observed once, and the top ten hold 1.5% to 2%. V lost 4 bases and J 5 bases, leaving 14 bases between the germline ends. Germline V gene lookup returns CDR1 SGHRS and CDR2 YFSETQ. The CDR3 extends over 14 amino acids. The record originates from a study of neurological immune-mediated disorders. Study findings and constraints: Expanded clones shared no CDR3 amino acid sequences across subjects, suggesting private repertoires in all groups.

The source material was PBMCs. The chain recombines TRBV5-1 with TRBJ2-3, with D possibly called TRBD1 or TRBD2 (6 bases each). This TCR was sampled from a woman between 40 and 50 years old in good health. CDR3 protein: CASSPSGARDTQYF. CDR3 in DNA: TGCGCCAGCAGCCCCTCGGGGGCCAGAGATACGCAGTATTTT.